This passage covers 21 T cell receptor beta chains from one sample sequenced in a study of blood T cells in healthy people across ages. Next came a second PCR, run for 7 to 11 cycles, which used a sample-barcoded 5' primer along with a J-beta primer mix. One entry per CDR3 protein, called by TCRdb with MiXCR from the 5' RACE reads. In the table there are about 1.4 million distinct CDR3 sequences, approximately 63% of which are singletons. The specimen was blood. Every receptor here comes from a man younger than 35 in good health.

This chain joins TRBV20-1 and TRBJ2-7; 13 bases line up with TRBD2. TRBJ2-5 explains the end of the DNA better; the J call may be wrong. This CDR3 spans 14 amino acids. CDR1 and CDR2 (germline): DFQATT, SNEGSKA (reference sequence). The CDR3 DNA sequence: TGCAGTGCAATGACTAGCGGGGGGAGAGAGACCCAGTACTTC. Translated: CSAMTSGGRETQYF.

For this clonotype: The junction departs from the called germline gene at one end, perhaps through a read error. The rearrangement links TRBV20-1 to TRBJ2-1, with 7 positions matching TRBD1. This CDR3 contains 14 residues. The germline gives CDR1 DFQATT, CDR2 SNEGSKA (reference sequence). The CDR3 loop reads CSARARDSYNKQFF. Written as DNA, the CDR3 is TGCAGTGCTAGAGCACGGGACAGTTACAATAAGCAGTTCTTC.

The chain has TRBV6-2 or TRBV6-3 and TRBJ2-1, with 7 bases lining up with TRBD2. Germline CDR1 MNHEY, CDR2 SVGEGT. V shed 6 bases and J 8 bases; nucleotides not matched to a gene: 10. This CDR3 comprises 14 residues. The CDR3 DNA sequence: TGTGCCAGCAGCCGCGGACTAGACATCGATGAGCAGTTCTTC. This gives the protein CASSRGLDIDEQFF.

The chain carries TRBV27 and TRBJ1-2; no clear D gene. V was trimmed by 3 bases and J by 2 bases, leaving 7 bases between them. The CDR3 runs 13 residues. The V gene's germline CDR1 is MNHEY and CDR2 SMNVEV (reference sequence). The CDR3 spells CASSFFRNYGYTF. CDR3 nucleotides: TGTGCCAGCAGTTTTTTTAGAAACTATGGCTACACCTTC.

This chain joins TRBV27 and TRBJ2-7; D gene uncertain. V was cut by 6 bases and J by 2 bases, with 14 bases left in between. The germline CDR1 and CDR2 sequences are MNHEY and SMNVEV (reference sequence). The CDR3 sequence is 14 residues long. The CDR3 bases are TGTGCCAGCAGCGCCGTCGCCCAAGCCTACGAGCAGTACTTC. This encodes CASSAVAQAYEQYF.

This chain joins TRBV28 and TRBJ1-4, with D maybe TRBD1 (6 bases). Per germline, CDR1 MDHEN and CDR2 SYDVKM. The CDR3 contains 11 residues. V lost 3 bases and J 14 bases, leaving 10 bases between the germline ends. This chain's CDR3 is CASSLGTSLFF. In nucleotides, the CDR3 is TGTGCCAGCAGTTTGGGGACAAGTCTGTTTTTT.

The CDR3 region has the DNA TGTGCCAGCAGCTCCGAAGGACAAATTATGTTTTTT. Translation gives CASSSEGQIMFF. The chain uses TRBV7-9 and TRBJ1-4; D might be TRBD1 (5 bases). Trimming took 4 bases from V and 15 from J, leaving 15 bases between them. The CDR3 contains 12 residues. The germline V gene encodes CDR1 SEHNR and CDR2 FQNEAQ (reference sequence).

This clonotype has just one count. The rearrangement joins TRBV20-1 to TRBJ2-3; D is ambiguous. V gave up 0 bases and J gave up 4 bases, with 8 bases separating them. The germline CDR1 and CDR2 sequences are DFQATT and SNEGSKA (reference sequence). This CDR3 has 13 amino acids. The CDR3 loop is CSARDPQADTQYF. The CDR3 DNA reads TGCAGTGCTAGAGATCCTCAGGCAGATACGCAGTATTTT.

About this clonotype itself: The junction and the germline gene differ at one end; a read error may be behind it. This chain uses TRBV4-1 with TRBJ2-1; tentative D call: TRBD1 (5 bases). The CDR3 runs 17 residues. The germline gives CDR1 MGHRA, CDR2 YSYEKL. CDR3 region: CVSSPGGARSSYNEQFF. CDR3 DNA: TGCGTCAGCAGCCCAGGTGGGGCACGGAGCTCCTACAATGAGCAGTTCTTC.

A single count supports this clonotype. The chain links TRBV20-1 to TRBJ2-7; D is unclear. Germline values: CDR1 DFQATT, CDR2 SNEGSKA (reference sequence). V dropped 6 bases and J dropped 3 bases, with 21 bases sitting between them. CDR3 length equals 15 residues. In DNA, the CDR3 is TGCAGTGCCCCCGGAGAGGCATACGATTTCTACGAGCAGTACTTC. Protein sequence: CSAPGEAYDFYEQYF.

J is TRBJ2-1 and V is TRBV7-9; the D is unclear. CDR3 length: 15 amino acids. V was cut by 0 bases and J by 10 bases, with 16 bases left in between. Germline V gene sequence: CDR1 SEHNR, CDR2 FQNEAQ (reference sequence). The CDR3: CASSLALRRVREQFF. The DNA of the CDR3 is TGTGCCAGCAGCTTAGCTCTGCGTCGCGTCAGAGAGCAGTTCTTC.

The V gene is TRBV5-1, the J gene TRBJ1-2; maybe TRBD1 (5 bases). CDR1 is SGHRS and CDR2 is YFSETQ in the germline V gene. V was clipped by 1 base and J by 5 bases, with 12 bases between them. The CDR3 covers 14 residues. CDR3 in DNA: TGCGCCAGCAGCTTGTCCTCAGGGCCATATGGCTACACCTTC. Its protein is CASSLSSGPYGYTF.

This clonotype has a handful of counts. The chain combines TRBV4-1 with TRBJ1-1; 7 bases line up with TRBD1. CDR3 length: 14 amino acids. Germline lookup yields CDR1 MGHRA and CDR2 YSYEKL. With V trimmed by 3 bases and J by 5 bases, 6 bases remained unmatched. The CDR3 spells CASSQSTGRTEAFF. DNA of the CDR3: TGCGCCAGCAGCCAGTCGACAGGGCGTACTGAAGCTTTCTTT.

In DNA form, the CDR3 reads TGTGCCAGCAGCTTAAGAGGGGGGATCGACGAGCAGTACTTC. Its protein is CASSLRGGIDEQYF. The V call is TRBV7-9, the J call TRBJ2-5; D might be TRBD1 or TRBD2, each matching 6 bases. The better agreement between TRBJ2-7 and the DNA end casts doubt on the J call. Germline V CDR1 and CDR2: SEHNR, FQNEAQ (reference sequence). The CDR3 has 14 residues.

In regard to this clonotype: A junction boundary mismatches the germline segment, possibly from a read error. The rearrangement joins TRBV7-2 to TRBJ2-7; D gene ambiguous. Germline V gene lookup returns CDR1 SGHTA and CDR2 FQGNSA. The CDR3 totals 11 residues. The DNA for the CDR3 is TGTGCCGGCAGCTACTCCTACGAGCAGTACTTC. It encodes CAGSYSYEQYF.

The chain couples TRBV20-1 to TRBJ2-3; maybe TRBD2 (7 bases). Germline V gene sequence: CDR1 DFQATT, CDR2 SNEGSKA (reference sequence). V shed 6 bases and J shed 8 bases, with 21 bases lying between them. CDR3 length equals 14 residues. CDR3 nucleotides: TGCAGTGCGACTGGGGGGCCTTTAGCGGGTACGCAGTATTTT. Amino acids: CSATGGPLAGTQYF.

This clonotype has a handful of counts. The chain has TRBV9 and TRBJ2-7; D may be TRBD1 (6 bases). The germline V and J ends were trimmed by 3 bases and 0 bases, with 10 bases remaining between them. The germline V gene encodes CDR1 SGDLS and CDR2 YYNGEE. CDR3 length: 14 residues. The CDR3 DNA is TGTGCCAGCAGCGCCTGGGACAACTCCTACGAGCAGTACTTC. This translates into CASSAWDNSYEQYF. Full variable domain (missing parts from reference TRBV9 and TRBJ2-7): DSGVTQTPKHLITATGQRVTLRCSPRSGDLSVYWYQQSLDQGLQFLIQYYNGEERAKGNILERFSAQQFPDLHSELNLSSLELGDSALYFCASSAWDNSYEQYFGPGTRLTVT.

Comments on this clonotype: The junction shows a germline mismatch at one end, possibly a read error. The chain links TRBV4-1 to TRBJ1-2; 11 bases are a match to TRBD1. The CDR3 runs 15 residues. Germline V gene sequence: CDR1 MGHRA, CDR2 YSYEKL. Written as DNA, the CDR3 is TGCGCCAGCAGCGGACGGACAGGGGGCTTCTATGCCTACACCTTC. Protein: CASSGRTGGFYAYTF.

The chain has TRBV10-3 and TRBJ1-6; 10 nucleotides agree with TRBD1. The CDR3 spans 13 residues. The V and J ends lost 8 bases and 8 bases, in that order; junction bases with no gene match: 3. Germline assignment: CDR1 ENHRY and CDR2 SYGVKD. The CDR3 DNA reads TGTGCCATCGCGGGACAGGGGTATTCACCCCTCCACTTT. Translating it yields CAIAGQGYSPLHF.

The chain has TRBV5-1 and TRBJ1-2, with TRBD1 matching 7 bases. Trimming cost V 4 bases and J 6 bases; bases outside gene matches: 12. Germline CDR1 reads SGHRS; CDR2 reads YFSETQ. This CDR3 has 15 residues. For the CDR3, the DNA is TGCGCCAGCAGCCCGGGCCTTCCGCAGGGGGATGGCTACACCTTC. Translated: CASSPGLPQGDGYTF.

This clonotype was observed a few times. V and J are TRBV20-1 and TRBJ1-1, with 10 bases fitting TRBD1. Unmatched junction bases numbered 5, after V lost 3 bases and J lost 4 bases. Germline V CDR1 and CDR2: DFQATT, SNEGSKA (reference sequence). The CDR3 totals 14 residues. The CDR3 bases are TGCAGTGCTAGCGACAGGGGGCGCGGCACTGAAGCTTTCTTT. The encoded protein is CSASDRGRGTEAFF.